This T cell receptor beta chain appears in the sequencing data of a study of blood T cell repertoires in COVID-19. About the study: The United States, Italy and Spain were the sources of the acute and convalescent COVID-19 samples. PBMCs, B-cell-depleted T cells, or T cells provided the cDNA or gDNA that made up the material.

Under the authors' procedure: Estimates of nucleated cell counts were drawn from the amplification of reference gene primers. This table comes from immunoSEQ multiplex PCR, and its TCRdb copy is limited to in-frame clones, with some not included. V, J and clone size are those of that table, while D and trimming were read from the DNA. The sample comprises a few hundred thousand clones, more than 85% of which are singletons, and under 2% rests with the top ten. The V gene lost 5 bases and the J gene lost 6 bases, with 8 bases spanning the gap. Per the germline V gene, CDR1 is MNHEY and CDR2 is SMNVEV (reference sequence). The CDR3 has 12 residues.

The TCR sequence derives from a man in his forties with active or convalescent COVID-19. V usage is TRBV27 and J usage is TRBJ1-5; D gene uncertain. The source material was peripheral blood. The CDR3 region is CASSSGSQPQHF. In nucleotides, the CDR3 is TGTGCCAGCAGTAGTGGTAGTCAGCCCCAGCATTTT.